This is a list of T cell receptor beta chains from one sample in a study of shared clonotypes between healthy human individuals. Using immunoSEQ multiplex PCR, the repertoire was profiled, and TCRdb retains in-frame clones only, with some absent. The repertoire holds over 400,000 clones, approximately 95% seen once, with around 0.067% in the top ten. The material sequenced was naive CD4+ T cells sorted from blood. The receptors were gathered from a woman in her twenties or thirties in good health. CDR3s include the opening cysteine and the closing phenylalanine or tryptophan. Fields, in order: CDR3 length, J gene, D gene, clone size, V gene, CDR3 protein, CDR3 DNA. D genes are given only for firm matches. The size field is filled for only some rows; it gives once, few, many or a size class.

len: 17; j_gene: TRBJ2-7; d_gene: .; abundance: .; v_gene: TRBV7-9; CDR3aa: CASSPSVYRAASYEQYF; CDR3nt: TGTGCCAGCAGCCCGAGCGTTTACAGAGCGGCCTCCTACGAGCAGTACTTC
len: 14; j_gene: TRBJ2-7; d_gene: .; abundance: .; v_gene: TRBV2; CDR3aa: CASSAEVASYEQYF; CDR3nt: TGTGCCAGCAGTGCTGAGGTCGCGTCCTACGAGCAGTACTTC
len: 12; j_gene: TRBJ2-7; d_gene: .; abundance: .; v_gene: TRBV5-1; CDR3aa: CASSMGEANKYF; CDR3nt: TGCGCCAGCAGCATGGGAGAGGCGAATAAGTACTTC
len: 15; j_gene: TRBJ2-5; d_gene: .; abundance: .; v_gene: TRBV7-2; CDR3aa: CASSLAARLQETQYF; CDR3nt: TGTGCCAGCAGCTTAGCGGCCAGACTTCAAGAGACCCAGTACTTC
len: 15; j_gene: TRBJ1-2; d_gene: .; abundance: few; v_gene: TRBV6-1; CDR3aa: CAGCRDWEANYGYTF; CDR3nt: TGTGCCGGATGCAGGGATTGGGAAGCTAACTATGGCTACACCTTC
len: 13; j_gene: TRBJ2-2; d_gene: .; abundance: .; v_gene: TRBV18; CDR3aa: CASSPIGAGELFF; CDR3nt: TGTGCCAGCTCACCTATCGGGGCTGGGGAGCTGTTTTTT
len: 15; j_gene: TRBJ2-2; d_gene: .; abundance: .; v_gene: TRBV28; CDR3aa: CASSSDRPPTGELFF; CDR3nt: TGTGCCAGCAGCTCGGACAGACCCCCGACCGGGGAGCTGTTTTTT
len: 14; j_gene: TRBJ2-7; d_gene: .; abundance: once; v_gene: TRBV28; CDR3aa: CASTTRRGSYEQYF; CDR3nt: TGTGCCAGCACCACCAGAAGGGGCTCCTACGAGCAGTACTTC
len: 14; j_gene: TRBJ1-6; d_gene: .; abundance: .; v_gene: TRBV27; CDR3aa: CASSLGKRVSPLHF; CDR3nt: TGTGCCAGCAGTCTCGGAAAGAGGGTTTCACCCCTCCACTTT
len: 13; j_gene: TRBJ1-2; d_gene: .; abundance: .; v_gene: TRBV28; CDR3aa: CASSFSIAVGYTF; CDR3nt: TGTGCCAGCAGTTTTTCGATTGCGGTTGGCTACACCTTC
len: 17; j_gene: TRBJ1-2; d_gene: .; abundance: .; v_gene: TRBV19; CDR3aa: CASSRPGGARGSYGYTF; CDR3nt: TGTGCCAGTAGTCGGCCGGGGGGAGCAAGGGGTTCTTATGGCTACACCTTC
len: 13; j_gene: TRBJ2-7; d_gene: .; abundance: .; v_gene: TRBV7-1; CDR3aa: CASSPRSGWEQYF; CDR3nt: TGTGCCAGCAGCCCAAGGTCAGGCTGGGAGCAGTACTTC
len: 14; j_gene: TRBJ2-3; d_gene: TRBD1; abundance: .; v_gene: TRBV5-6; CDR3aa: CASTSGTGLDTQYF; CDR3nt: TGTGCCAGCACCTCCGGGACAGGGTTGGATACGCAGTATTTT
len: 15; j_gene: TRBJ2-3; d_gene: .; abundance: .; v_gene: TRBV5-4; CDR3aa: CASTTPQGRTDTQYF; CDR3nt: TGTGCCAGCACCACTCCCCAGGGCCGCACAGATACGCAGTATTTT
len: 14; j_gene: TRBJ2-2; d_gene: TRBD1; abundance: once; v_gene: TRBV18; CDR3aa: CASSPGQGLWELFF; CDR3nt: TGTGCCAGCTCACCGGGACAGGGTCTTTGGGAGCTGTTTTTT
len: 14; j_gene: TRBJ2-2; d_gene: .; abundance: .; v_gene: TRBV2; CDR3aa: CASSKSQYTGELFF; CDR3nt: TGTGCCAGTTCTAAGAGCCAATACACCGGGGAGCTGTTTTTT
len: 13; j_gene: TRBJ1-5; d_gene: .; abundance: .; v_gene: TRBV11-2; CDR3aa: CASSLTVPGPQHF; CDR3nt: TGTGCCAGCAGCTTAACAGTCCCGGGGCCCCAGCATTTT
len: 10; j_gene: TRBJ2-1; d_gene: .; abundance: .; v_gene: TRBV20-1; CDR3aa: CSARPNEQFF; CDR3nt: TGCAGTGCTAGACCCAATGAGCAGTTCTTC
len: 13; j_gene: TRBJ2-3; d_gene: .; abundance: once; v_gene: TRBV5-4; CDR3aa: CASSLVDTDTQYF; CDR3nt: TGTGCCAGCAGCTTGGTGGACACAGATACGCAGTATTTT
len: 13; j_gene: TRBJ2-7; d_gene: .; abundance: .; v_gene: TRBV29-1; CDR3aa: CSVAGTSIYEQYF; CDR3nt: TGCAGCGTTGCCGGGACTTCAATCTACGAGCAGTACTTC
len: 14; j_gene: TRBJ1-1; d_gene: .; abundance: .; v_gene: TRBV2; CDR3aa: CASSEAGENTEAFF; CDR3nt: TGTGCCAGCAGTGAAGCAGGAGAGAACACTGAAGCTTTCTTT
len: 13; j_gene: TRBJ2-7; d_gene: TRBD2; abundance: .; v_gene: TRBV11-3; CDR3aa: CASSTGRGGEQYF; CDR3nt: TGTGCCAGCAGCACGGGACGGGGGGGCGAGCAGTACTTC
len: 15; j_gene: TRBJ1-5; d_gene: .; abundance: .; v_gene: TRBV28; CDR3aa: CASSLPGGPNQPQHF; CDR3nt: TGTGCCAGCAGTTTACCCGGGGGTCCCAATCAGCCCCAGCATTTT
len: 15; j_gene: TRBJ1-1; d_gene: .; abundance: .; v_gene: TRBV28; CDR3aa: CASSPGGYTDTEAFF; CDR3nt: TGTGCCAGCAGTCCCGGGGGGTATACGGACACTGAAGCTTTCTTT
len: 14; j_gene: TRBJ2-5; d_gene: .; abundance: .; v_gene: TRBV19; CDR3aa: CASSPSGNQETQYF; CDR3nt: TGTGCCAGTAGTCCCTCAGGGAACCAAGAGACCCAGTACTTC
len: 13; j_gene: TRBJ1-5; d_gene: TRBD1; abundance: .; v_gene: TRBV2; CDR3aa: CASSPTGGTAQHF; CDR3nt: TGTGCCAGCAGTCCGACAGGGGGCACTGCCCAGCATTTT
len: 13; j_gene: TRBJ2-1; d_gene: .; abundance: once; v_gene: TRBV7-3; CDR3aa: CASSSGNNNEQFF; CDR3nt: TGTGCCAGCAGCTCCGGGAACAACAATGAGCAGTTCTTC
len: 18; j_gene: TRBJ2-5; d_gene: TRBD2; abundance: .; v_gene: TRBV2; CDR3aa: CASFYGRLAASLQETQYF; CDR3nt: TGTGCCAGCTTCTACGGTAGGCTAGCGGCATCACTTCAAGAGACCCAGTACTTC
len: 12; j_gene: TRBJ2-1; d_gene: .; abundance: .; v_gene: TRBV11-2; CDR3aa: CASSPGPGEQFF; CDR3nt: TGTGCCAGCAGCCCTGGTCCGGGGGAGCAGTTCTTC
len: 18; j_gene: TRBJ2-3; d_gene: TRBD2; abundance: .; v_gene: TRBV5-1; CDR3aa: CASSLVSGRASGTDTQYF; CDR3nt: TGCGCCAGCAGCTTGGTTAGCGGGAGGGCCTCTGGAACAGATACGCAGTATTTT
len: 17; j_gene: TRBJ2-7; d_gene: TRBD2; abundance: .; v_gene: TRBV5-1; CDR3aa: CASSRGGLAGPLYEQYF; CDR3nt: TGCGCCAGCAGCCGAGGGGGACTAGCGGGGCCCTTATACGAGCAGTACTTC
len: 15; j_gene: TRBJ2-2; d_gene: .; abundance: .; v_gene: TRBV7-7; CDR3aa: CASSLSRVTGGELFF; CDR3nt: TGTGCCAGCAGCTTATCCCGGGTTACGGGCGGGGAGCTGTTTTTT
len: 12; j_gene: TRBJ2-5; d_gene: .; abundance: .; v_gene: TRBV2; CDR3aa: CASSADQETQYF; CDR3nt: TGTGCCAGCAGTGCCGACCAAGAGACCCAGTACTTC
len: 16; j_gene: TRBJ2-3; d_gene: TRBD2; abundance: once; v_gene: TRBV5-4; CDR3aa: CASSQGTSGRPDTQYF; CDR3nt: TGTGCCAGCAGCCAAGGGACTAGCGGGAGGCCAGATACGCAGTATTTT
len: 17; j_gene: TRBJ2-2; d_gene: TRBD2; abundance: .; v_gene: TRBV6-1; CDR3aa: CASSDVTSGRGTGELFF; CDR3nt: TGTGCCAGCAGTGACGTGACTAGCGGGAGAGGGACCGGGGAGCTGTTTTTT
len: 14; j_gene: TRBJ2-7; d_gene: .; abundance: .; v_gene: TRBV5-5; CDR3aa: CASSSEGISYEQYF; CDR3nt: TGTGCCAGCAGCTCGGAGGGCATCTCCTACGAGCAGTACTTC
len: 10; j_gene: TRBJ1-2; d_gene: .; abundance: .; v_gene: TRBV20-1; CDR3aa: CSARSEGYTF; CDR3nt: TGCAGTGCTAGATCGGAGGGCTACACCTTC
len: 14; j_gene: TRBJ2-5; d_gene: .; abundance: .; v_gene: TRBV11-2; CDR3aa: CASSLNPEAETQYF; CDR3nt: TGTGCCAGCAGCTTAAACCCAGAGGCAGAGACCCAGTACTTC